This T cell receptor (beta chain) appears in the sequencing data of a study of cytomegalovirus exposure and HLA in healthy donors. Study-wide results and limits: In vitro checks showed that three CMV-associated chains really do target CMV antigens. Rare TCR sequences dominated, though some public TCRs recurred in many donors.

This clone was detected only once. Its antigen is undetermined. V was clipped by 1 base and J by 5 bases, with 17 bases between them. The CDR3 has 16 amino acids. CDR1 is SEHNR, CDR2 FQNEAQ, per germline (reference sequence). Some clones are missing from TCRdb's copy, which holds only in-frame ones; the method was immunoSEQ multiplex PCR. The sample includes under 200,000 clones, under 95% of them seen just once. The chain links TRBV7-9 to TRBJ1-2, with D unclear. The clonotype was recovered from a woman between 18 and 30 years old in good health and CMV-seropositive. What was sequenced was PBMCs. CDR3 sequence: CASSLGIRSRGYGYTF. The CDR3 region has the DNA TGTGCCAGCAGCTTAGGAATCCGGAGTCGGGGATATGGCTACACCTTC. Variable domain in full (rest from reference TRBV7-9 and TRBJ1-2): DTGVSQNPRHKITKRGQNVTFRCDPISEHNRLYWYRQTLGQGPEFLTYFQNEAQLEKSRLLSDRFSAERPKGSFSTLEIQRTEQGDSAMYLCASSLGIRSRGYGYTFGSGTRLTVV.